This T cell receptor (beta chain) appears in the sequencing data of a study of glioma-infiltrating T cells. About the research overall: WHO grade II oligodendrogliomas or astrocytomas, plus non-recurrent WHO grade IV glioblastomas, were sampled.

This clonotype was seen only a few times. Antigen unknown. The iRepertoire nested amplicon-rescue multiplex PCR amplified TCR alpha and beta CDR3s from RNA. TCRdb redid the calling of the multiplex PCR reads with MiXCR, one entry per CDR3 protein. The data hold approximately 400,000 distinct CDR3 sequences, with 41% observed a single time. The CDR3 has 13 amino acids. V lost 5 bases, J lost 4 bases, and 3 bases stayed unmatched. Germline V gene data show CDR1 as MNHEY and CDR2 as SMNVEV (reference sequence). General study findings and limits: Above-expected tissue-blood divergence occurred in all gliomas, most in low-grade ones.

This clonotype was obtained from a human donor with low-grade glioma or glioblastoma, undergoing nonglioma brain surgery, or in good health (not recorded which). This chain joins TRBV27 and TRBJ2-7, with 9 bases identical to TRBD2. The sample comprised glioma tissue, nonneoplastic brain tissue, or PBMCs (not recorded which). CDR3 nucleotides: TGTGCCAGCAGTCTGACTAGCGGTTACGAGCAGTACTTC. Translation: CASSLTSGYEQYF.